This TCR beta chain was documented in a study of blood T cell repertoires in COVID-19. In the study overall: Italy, Spain and the United States were the sources of the convalescent and acute COVID-19 samples. The analysed material was cDNA or gDNA that came from T cells, B-cell-depleted T cells, or PBMCs.

Trimming left V 2 bases short and J 4 bases short, with 15 bases between. Germline CDR1 reads GTSNPN; CDR2 reads SVGIG (reference sequence). This CDR3 is built from 15 residues. Original methodology: Reference gene primers were amplified, and this amplification served to estimate nucleated cell counts. The repertoire was sequenced with immunoSEQ multiplex PCR; TCRdb's copy has only in-frame clones and lacks some. V and J calls and clone size are those listed in that table; D and trimming were worked out from the DNA. The table lists roughly 100,000 clones, approximately 92% of them singletons, with around 5.8% in the top ten.

Sample: peripheral blood. The chain joins TRBV30 to TRBJ2-1; weak D call: TRBD1 (6 bases). The sequence was collected from a man in his fifties or sixties with active COVID-19. CDR3 loop: CAWSLSGQPYNEQFF. CDR3 bases: TGTGCCTGGAGTCTCTCCGGACAGCCATACAATGAGCAGTTCTTC.